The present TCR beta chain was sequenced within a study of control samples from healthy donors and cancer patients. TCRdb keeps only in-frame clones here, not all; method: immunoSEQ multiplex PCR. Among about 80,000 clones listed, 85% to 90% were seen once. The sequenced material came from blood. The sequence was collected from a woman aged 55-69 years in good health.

DNA of the CDR3: TGCGCCAGCAGCTTAGGGACAGACAGCACAGATACGCAGTATTTT. Amino acids: CASSLGTDSTDTQYF. This chain connects TRBV5-1 to TRBJ2-3, with TRBD1 matching 7 bases. Germline V gene data show CDR1 as SGHRS and CDR2 as YFSETQ. The J segment lost 0 bases and the V segment lost 2 bases, leaving 3 bases of the junction unmatched. CDR3 length: 15 residues.